A single sample gave rise to the 29 T cell receptor beta chains below, sequenced in a study of shared clonotypes between healthy human individuals. Method: immunoSEQ multiplex PCR; TCRdb's copy keeps in-frame clones and lacks some. The sample has under 750,000 clones, 72% seen once; the top ten hold 1.8%. The material sequenced was memory CD4+ T cells sorted from blood. Subset reported: CD45RA-negative fraction. Every receptor here comes from a woman younger than 45 in good health.

The chain uses TRBV28 and TRBJ2-7; 10 bases match TRBD2. V was clipped by 5 bases and J by 7 bases; unmatched bases: 8. The germline gives CDR1 MDHEN, CDR2 SYDVKM. The CDR3 is 14 residues long. The CDR3 region has the DNA TGTGCCAGCAGTGTTCCAGCGGGAGGGCCGGAGCAGTACTTC. This codes for CASSVPAGGPEQYF.

This chain links TRBV28 with TRBJ1-2, with D possibly being TRBD1 (6 bases). The CDR3 consists of 14 residues. Trimming removed 7 bases from V and 3 bases from J, with 15 bases in between. Per the germline V gene, CDR1 is MDHEN and CDR2 is SYDVKM. The CDR3 loop is CASTGAGFDYGYTF. As DNA, the CDR3 is TGTGCCAGCACGGGGGCAGGGTTTGACTATGGCTACACCTTC.

This rearrangement joins TRBV27 to TRBJ1-1; 8 positions agree with TRBD1. V lost 4 bases to trimming and J lost 4 bases; unmatched junction nucleotides: 2. The CDR3 extends over 13 amino acids. Looked up from germline, CDR1 is MNHEY and CDR2 is SMNVEV (reference sequence). Here the CDR3 reads CASSWQGATEAFF. The CDR3 DNA sequence: TGTGCCAGCAGTTGGCAGGGGGCCACTGAAGCTTTCTTT.

Only a few counts were recorded for this clone. The gene calls are TRBV7-9 and TRBJ2-1, with 7 positions matching TRBD2. Germline trimming cut 2 bases from V and 3 bases from J; bases unmatched to any gene: 4. From germline, CDR1 is SEHNR and CDR2 FQNEAQ (reference sequence). This CDR3 region has 15 residues. DNA for the CDR3: TGTGCCAGCAGCTTATTGCGGGAGTTCTACAATGAGCAGTTCTTC. This translates into CASSLLREFYNEQFF.

This clone was seen a single time. The chain is built from TRBV21-1 and TRBJ1-2. TRBV21-1 is given as a pseudogene. The CDR3 sequence is 16 residues long. The CDR3 DNA follows: TGTGCCAGCAGCAAGGGCAGCCTGGGGATTTGTTATGGCTACACCTTC. It codes for CASSKGSLGICYGYTF.

The chain links TRBV18 to TRBJ2-3; 8 bases line up with TRBD1. The CDR3 runs to 16 residues. V gave up 1 base and J gave up 4 bases; unmatched junction bases: 7. Germline lookup yields CDR1 KGHSH and CDR2 LQKENI. CDR3 DNA: TGTGCCAGCTCACCACAAGCAGGGGGCATCGCAGATACGCAGTATTTT. This translates into CASSPQAGGIADTQYF. Full variable domain (remainder filled in from reference TRBV18 and TRBJ2-3): NAGVMQNPRHLVRRRGQEARLRCSPMKGHSHVYWYRQLPEEGLKFMVYLQKENIIDESGMPKERFSAEFPKEGPSILRIQQVVRGDSAAYFCASSPQAGGIADTQYFGPGTRLTVL.

V is TRBV18 and J is TRBJ1-2; D is uncertain. Germline lookup yields CDR1 KGHSH and CDR2 LQKENI. This CDR3 has 15 amino acids. With 5 bases removed from V and 1 base from J, the gap between germline ends came to 14 bases. This CDR3 reads CASSSRGGSNYGYTF. The DNA for the CDR3 is TGTGCCAGCTCATCTCGAGGTGGCAGTAACTATGGCTACACCTTC.

This clone was detected once. The chain joins TRBV19 to TRBJ2-7; 10 bases map to TRBD1. V shed 5 bases and J 3 bases; nucleotides not matched to a gene: 7. The germline CDR1 and CDR2 sequences are LNHDA and SQIVND (reference sequence). CDR3 length equals 15 residues. The CDR3 loop is CASSATGTGDYEQYF. The CDR3 DNA reads as TGTGCCAGTAGTGCGACCGGGACAGGGGACTACGAGCAGTACTTC.

The V and J genes are TRBV29-1 and TRBJ1-1, with 7 bases that match TRBD1. V lost 7 bases, J lost 6 bases, and 11 bases stayed unmatched. Germline assignment: CDR1 SQVTM and CDR2 ANQGSEA. The CDR3 sequence is 13 residues long. CDR3 residues: CSGGWDSNAEAFF. The CDR3 DNA reads as TGCAGCGGTGGATGGGACAGTAACGCTGAAGCTTTCTTT.

This rearrangement joins TRBV19 to TRBJ2-3, with TRBD1 matching over 8 bases. Trimming cost V 5 bases and J 4 bases; bases outside gene matches: 5. The CDR3 covers 14 residues. Germline CDR1 LNHDA, CDR2 SQIVND (reference sequence). As DNA, the CDR3 is TGTGCCAGTAGTCTCAGGACAGGGCCAGATACGCAGTATTTT. It codes for CASSLRTGPDTQYF.

This clone appeared once. The chain employs TRBV7-9 and TRBJ1-2; no definite D call. This CDR3 is 14 amino acids long. Germline V gene data show CDR1 as SEHNR and CDR2 as FQNEAQ (reference sequence). V was shortened by 4 bases and J by 4 bases, with 13 bases between the two germline ends. This CDR3 reads CASSSGILIYGYTF. In nucleotides, the CDR3 is TGTGCCAGCAGCTCGGGGATCCTCATCTATGGCTACACCTTC.

The chain couples TRBV28 to TRBJ1-5; 11 bases match TRBD1. Germline lookup yields CDR1 MDHEN and CDR2 SYDVKM. The CDR3 loop spans 16 amino acids. The J segment lost 2 bases and the V segment lost 6 bases, leaving 6 bases of the junction unmatched. This chain's CDR3 is CASRRGTGGGNQPQHF. CDR3 in DNA: TGTGCCAGCAGAAGAGGGACAGGGGGAGGCAATCAGCCCCAGCATTTT. Supplemented by reference TRBV28 and TRBJ1-5, the full variable domain reads DVKVTQSSRYLVKRTGEKVFLECVQDMDHENMFWYRQDPGLGLRLIYFSYDVKMKEKGDIPEGYSVSREKKERFSLILESASTNQTSMYLCASRRGTGGGNQPQHFGDGTRLSIL.

V gene TRBV6-1 combines with J gene TRBJ2-7; 11 bases are shared with TRBD2. Germline CDR1 MNHNS, CDR2 SASEGT. Unmatched junction bases numbered 4, after V lost 2 bases and J lost 7 bases. There are 14 residues in the CDR3. The CDR3 DNA is TGTGCCAGCAGTGAATGGGGACTAGCGGTTGAGCAGTACTTC. Protein sequence: CASSEWGLAVEQYF.

The V and J genes are TRBV10-3 and TRBJ2-7; D is unresolved. V was cut by 6 bases and J by 6 bases, with 15 bases left in between. The germline V gene encodes CDR1 ENHRY and CDR2 SYGVKD. The CDR3 totals 13 residues. The CDR3 DNA reads as TGTGCCATCAGCGACAACTCGGACGTCGAGCAGTACTTC. Encoded protein: CAISDNSDVEQYF.

This clone has just a few counts. The CDR3 coding sequence is TGTGCCAGCAGTGCGAACAGGGGAAGCTCTGGGGCCAACGTCCTGACTTTC. This gives the protein CASSANRGSSGANVLTF. The V gene is TRBV6-1, the J gene TRBJ2-6; 7 bases map to TRBD1. Germline lookup yields CDR1 MNHNS and CDR2 SASEGT. J was trimmed by 0 bases and V by 4 bases; bases with no gene match: 6. The CDR3 is 17 residues long.

The chain is built from TRBV5-1 and TRBJ1-2; 7 bases are a match to TRBD1. The CDR3 runs to 18 residues. V shed 0 bases, J shed 6 bases, and the junction held 17 bases outside the gene matches. Germline CDR1 and CDR2: SGHRS and YFSETQ. CDR3 coding DNA: TGCGCCAGCAGCTTGGTCACCGTGGCAGGGGGTCGGCTGGATGGCTACACCTTC. It specifies CASSLVTVAGGRLDGYTF.

V and J are TRBV5-1 and TRBJ2-1; D is uncertain. The V end was cut by 0 bases, the J end by 9 bases, with 10 bases between. This CDR3 is 13 amino acids long. CDR1 and CDR2 (germline): SGHRS, YFSETQ. The CDR3 DNA is TGCGCCAGCAGCTTGGGCCTAGAATTTGAGCAGTTCTTC. It yields the protein CASSLGLEFEQFF.

This chain connects TRBV28 to TRBJ1-1; D is possibly TRBD1 (6 bases). V gave up 5 bases and J gave up 3 bases, with 16 bases separating them. Looked up from germline, CDR1 is MDHEN and CDR2 is SYDVKM. This CDR3 contains 15 residues. CDR3 in amino acids: CASSKNRGRDTEAFF. Here the CDR3 DNA reads TGTGCCAGCAGTAAGAACCGGGGGCGGGACACTGAAGCTTTCTTT.

Details on this clone: Given a far larger clone just one base away, this is likely a sequencing read error. The chain recombines TRBV27 with TRBJ2-1; 9 bases match TRBD1. Germline values: CDR1 MNHEY, CDR2 SMNVEV (reference sequence). This CDR3 contains 13 residues. The V gene end was trimmed by 8 bases and the J gene end by 12 bases; junction bases not matched to a gene: 11. CDR3 in amino acids: CASGWTGDSGQFF. The CDR3 DNA is TGTGCCAGCGGTTGGACAGGGGATAGCGGGCAGTTCTTC.

This chain uses TRBV6-1 with TRBJ1-2; no definite D call. The CDR3 loop spans 14 amino acids. Germline lookup yields CDR1 MNHNS and CDR2 SASEGT. Deletions cut 7 bases from V and 6 bases from J, with 18 bases between. CDR3 sequence: CASTTGWTPDGYTF. The CDR3 DNA reads TGTGCCAGCACCACCGGGTGGACGCCTGATGGCTACACCTTC.

This chain joins TRBV7-6 and TRBJ2-3, with 13 bases lining up with TRBD2. Germline V gives CDR1 SGHVS, CDR2 FNYEAQ. The V gene end was trimmed by 10 bases and the J gene end by 5 bases; junction bases not matched to a gene: 9. The CDR3 loop spans 15 amino acids. The CDR3 region is CAKTRLAGGGDTQYF. The CDR3 DNA sequence: TGTGCCAAGACGCGACTAGCGGGAGGTGGAGATACGCAGTATTTT.

The chain uses TRBV9 and TRBJ2-2; D is unclear. Germline loops: CDR1 SGDLS, CDR2 YYNGEE. Trimming shortened V by 0 bases and J by 3 bases, and 9 bases separated the two germline ends. The CDR3 runs to 15 residues. The CDR3, as DNA: TGTGCCAGCAGCGTAGTTCCGGATTACACCGGGGAGCTGTTTTTT. It specifies CASSVVPDYTGELFF.

The chain couples TRBV19 to TRBJ2-2, with a weak D call TRBD1 (5 bases). The CDR3 is 16 residues long. CDR1 and CDR2 (germline): LNHDA, SQIVND (reference sequence). V was clipped by 1 base and J by 5 bases, with 14 bases between them. CDR3 loop: CASSIGPAGKTGELFF. The DNA of the CDR3 is TGTGCCAGTAGTATAGGGCCGGCAGGGAAGACCGGGGAGCTGTTTTTT.

This clone has a single count. J is TRBJ2-6 and V is TRBV19; D is perhaps TRBD1 (6 bases). The CDR3 has 15 residues. CDR1 is LNHDA, CDR2 SQIVND, per germline (reference sequence). The V end lost 3 bases, the J end lost 0 bases, and 6 bases lay between the germline ends. CDR3: CASSMDSSGANVLTF. CDR3 nucleotide sequence: TGTGCCAGTAGTATGGACAGCTCTGGGGCCAACGTCCTGACTTTC.

The chain uses TRBV19 and TRBJ2-7; D remains unclear. CDR1 is LNHDA and CDR2 is SQIVND in the germline V gene (reference sequence). There are 14 residues in the CDR3. V was pared by 5 bases and J by 1 base, with 12 bases between. CDR3 sequence (DNA): TGTGCCAGTAGTTCGATGACGAATTCCTACGAGCAGTACTTC. Residues: CASSSMTNSYEQYF.

This chain connects TRBV18 to TRBJ2-1, with 9 nucleotides matching TRBD2. The CDR3 runs to 15 residues. Looked up from germline, CDR1 is KGHSH and CDR2 is LQKENI. V gave up 3 bases and J gave up 9 bases; unmatched junction bases: 9. The CDR3 is CASSPPGTSIGEQFF. The CDR3 DNA is TGTGCCAGCTCACCCCCCGGGACTAGCATTGGTGAGCAGTTCTTC.

The chain employs TRBV28 and TRBJ2-7, with 9 bases identical to TRBD1. CDR1 and CDR2 (germline): MDHEN, SYDVKM. CDR3 length: 13 amino acids. After removal of 6 bases from V and 8 bases from J, the junction contained 8 bases not matched to a gene. CDR3 DNA sequence: TGTGCCAGCAGCTCGGGACAGGGACCACAGCAGTACTTC. Its protein is CASSSGQGPQQYF.

The gene calls are TRBV29-1 and TRBJ1-1; TRBD1 might be the D (5 bases). The V gene lost 3 bases and the J gene lost 3 bases, with 8 bases spanning the gap. The CDR3 is 12 residues long. The germline V gene has CDR1 SQVTM and CDR2 ANQGSEA. Here the CDR3 DNA reads TGCAGCGTTGAGGTCAGGGACACTGAAGCTTTCTTT. It encodes CSVEVRDTEAFF. The full variable domain, rest sourced from reference TRBV29-1 and TRBJ1-1, is SAVISQKPSRDICQRGTSLTIQCQVDSQVTMMFWYRQQPGQSLTLIATANQGSEATYESGFVIDKFPISRPNLTFSTLTVSNMSPEDSSIYLCSVEVRDTEAFFGQGTRLTVV.

This rearrangement joins TRBV9 to TRBJ2-2; no clear D gene. CDR1 is SGDLS, CDR2 YYNGEE, per germline. Trimming took 0 bases from V and 4 from J, leaving 13 bases between them. The CDR3 totals 16 residues. The CDR3 sequence: CASSVDLSDVTGELFF. In DNA, the CDR3 is TGTGCCAGCAGCGTAGACCTATCCGATGTCACCGGGGAGCTGTTTTTT.